These T cell receptor beta chains were read from a single sample in a study of CD8 T cells in Susac syndrome. TCRdb reprocessed the immunoSEQ multiplex PCR reads via MiXCR and lists one record per CDR3 protein. The table shows roughly 150,000 distinct CDR3 sequences, with 85% to 95% occurring only once. Material for sequencing was CD4+ T cells from PBMCs. These receptors all come from a human donor in good health. CDR3s include the opening cysteine and the closing phenylalanine or tryptophan.

j_gene: TRBJ1-4; v_gene: TRBV6-2/TRBV6-3; CDR3aa: CASSTLGQVEDEKLFF
j_gene: TRBJ1-2; v_gene: TRBV9; CDR3aa: CASSVVDGGGYTF
j_gene: TRBJ1-2; v_gene: TRBV7-9; CDR3aa: CASSRPGREINYGYTF
j_gene: TRBJ1-5; v_gene: TRBV30; CDR3aa: CAWSAWDRSNQPQHF
j_gene: TRBJ1-1; v_gene: TRBV28; CDR3aa: CASSEPNTEAFF
j_gene: TRBJ1-1; v_gene: TRBV11-2; CDR3aa: CASSLGPYTEAFF
j_gene: TRBJ2-5; v_gene: TRBV27; CDR3aa: CASSPLYQETQYF
j_gene: TRBJ2-3; v_gene: TRBV7-3; CDR3aa: CASSSSGTSTDTQYF
j_gene: TRBJ2-5; v_gene: TRBV5-4; CDR3aa: CASSMGGGQGARQETQYF
j_gene: TRBJ1-4; v_gene: TRBV18; CDR3aa: CASSQSGLIVEKLFF
j_gene: TRBJ1-1; v_gene: TRBV20-1; CDR3aa: CSARGGGYHTEAFF
j_gene: TRBJ2-3; v_gene: TRBV2; CDR3aa: CASRPRTGIGTDTQYF
j_gene: TRBJ2-4; v_gene: TRBV18; CDR3aa: CASSPPKEGPGNIQYF
j_gene: TRBJ2-5; v_gene: TRBV7-9; CDR3aa: CASTKTGNQETQYF
j_gene: TRBJ2-7; v_gene: TRBV2; CDR3aa: CASSSTETYEQYF
j_gene: TRBJ2-2; v_gene: TRBV2; CDR3aa: CASSDTWRRELFF
j_gene: TRBJ2-1; v_gene: TRBV27; CDR3aa: CASSTYRGESYNEQFF
j_gene: TRBJ2-4; v_gene: TRBV7-8; CDR3aa: CASSSAVGNIQYF
j_gene: TRBJ2-3; v_gene: TRBV5-1; CDR3aa: CASSLEGQGGADTQYF
j_gene: TRBJ1-4; v_gene: TRBV20-1; CDR3aa: CSAKTLGEKLFF